A selection of T cell receptor beta chains follows, all from one sample in a study of CD8 T cells in ankylosing spondylitis. From the 5' RACE reads, TCRdb called clonotypes with MiXCR, one entry per CDR3 protein. This table holds 380,000 or so distinct CDR3 sequences, 20% found once. Source material: blood, either unsorted or a sorted T cell fraction (not recorded which). The origin of the receptors is a male donor with ankylosing spondylitis or in good health (not recorded which). Both conserved end residues are part of each CDR3. Each record gives: V gene, D gene, J gene, clone size, CDR3 DNA, CDR3 protein. The D gene is left open where the match is weak. Only part of the rows carry a size: once, few, many, or a class if the clone is expanded.

TRBV4-1,TRBD1,TRBJ1-2,few,TGCGCCAGCAGCCAACCTGGGACAGGGGAATGGCATAACTATGGCTACACCTTC,CASSQPGTGEWHNYGYTF
TRBV29-1,-,TRBJ2-5,many,TGCAGCGTTGAAATTCCGGGACTTATTCAAGAGACCCAGTACTTC,CSVEIPGLIQETQYF
TRBV6-5,-,TRBJ1-4,few,TGTGCCAGCAGTTATGGGGGTGCGGAACTGTTTTTT,CASSYGGAELFF
TRBV27,-,TRBJ1-1,few,TGTGCCAGCAGTCACCTCGACACTGAAGCTTTCTTT,CASSHLDTEAFF
TRBV5-6,-,TRBJ2-3,few,TGTGCCAGCAGCTTGGTGGGAGGACAGGTGGGCGATACGCAGTATTTT,CASSLVGGQVGDTQYF
TRBV7-3,TRBD2,TRBJ2-1,many,TGTGCCAGCAGCCCAACTAGCGGGGGGGTTGGTGAGCAGTTCTTC,CASSPTSGGVGEQFF
TRBV21-1,-,TRBJ2-1,few,TGTGCCAGCAGCTCAACCGGGAGGCAGGGGGCTGATGAGCAGTTCTTC,CASSSTGRQGADEQFF
TRBV9,TRBD1,TRBJ2-2,many,TGTGCCAGCAGCCCCGGACAGGGGGACACCGGGGAGCTGTTTTTT,CASSPGQGDTGELFF
TRBV25-1,TRBD2,TRBJ2-1,-,TGTGCCAGTCGACTAGCGGGGGGCAGTGAGCAGTTCTTC,CASRLAGGSEQFF
TRBV20-1,-,TRBJ2-5,-,TGCAGTGCTAGAGCCCCTCCGCGCGGATCAGAAGAGACCCAGTACTTC,CSARAPPRGSEETQYF
TRBV30,-,TRBJ2-2,-,TGTGCCTGGAGTGTAGGTGTCCCCGGGGAGCTGTTTTTT,CAWSVGVPGELFF
TRBV29-1,TRBD1,TRBJ1-1,few,TGCAGCGTTGACTCGACAGGGATGAACACTGAAGCTTTCTTT,CSVDSTGMNTEAFF
TRBV6-1,TRBD2,TRBJ2-3,few,TGTGCCAGCACGATTAGCGGGGGGGTTACAGATACGCAGTATTTT,CASTISGGVTDTQYF
TRBV27,TRBD1,TRBJ1-2,-,TGTGCCAGCAAAACGGGACAGACAAACTATGGCTACACCTTC,CASKTGQTNYGYTF
TRBV4-2,-,TRBJ2-1,-,TGTGCCAGCAGCCAAGAGGTGGGCCAGTACAATGAGCAGTTCTTC,CASSQEVGQYNEQFF
TRBV5-1,-,TRBJ2-7,-,TGCGCCAGCAGCGAAACCCGGACAGCTCCCTACGAGCAGTACTTC,CASSETRTAPYEQYF
TRBV15,TRBD1,TRBJ2-7,few,TGTGCCACCAGCGGACGAGGACAGGGTGCCTACGAGCAGTACTTC,CATSGRGQGAYEQYF
TRBV11-2,TRBD1,TRBJ2-3,-,TGTGCCAGCAGCACCTGGGACAGCAGGTTTGGCACAGATACGCAGTATTTT,CASSTWDSRFGTDTQYF
TRBV20-1,-,TRBJ2-7,few,TGCAGTGCTACCTCGAACGTGCCGAGCTCCTACGAGCAGTACTTC,CSATSNVPSSYEQYF
TRBV6-1,-,TRBJ2-6,few,TGTGCCAGCAGTGAAGGGGGCAGCATCCCCCCCATTGGGGCCAACGTCCTGACTTTC,CASSEGGSIPPIGANVLTF
TRBV7-2,-,TRBJ2-2,-,TGTGCCGCGAACACCGGGGAGCTGTTTTTT,CAANTGELFF
TRBV12-3/TRBV12-4,TRBD2,TRBJ2-3,-,TGTGCCAGCAGCTCGGGTAGCGGGCGTAGCACAGATACGCAGTATTTT,CASSSGSGRSTDTQYF
TRBV3-1,TRBD2,TRBJ2-3,-,TGTGCCAGCAGCCAAGTAACCCCAGCGGGGGACACAGATACGCAGTATTTT,CASSQVTPAGDTDTQYF
TRBV11-2,-,TRBJ2-7,-,TGTGCCAGCAGCCCGACCCTTCGCCACGAGCAGTACTTC,CASSPTLRHEQYF
TRBV3-1,-,TRBJ1-2,-,TGTGCCAGCAGCCAAGATCCAAGCGGGTACTATGGCTACACCTTC,CASSQDPSGYYGYTF
TRBV10-3,TRBD1,TRBJ1-6,few,TGTGCCATCAGTGAGTCCGGGACAGATAATTCACCCCTCCACTTT,CAISESGTDNSPLHF
TRBV6-5,-,TRBJ2-7,-,TGTGCCAGCAGTTATCTAGGGAACTCCTACGAGCAGTACTTC,CASSYLGNSYEQYF
TRBV12-3/TRBV12-4,-,TRBJ2-7,-,TGTGCCAGCAGTTTAGGTCAACCCGCCGAGCAGTACTTC,CASSLGQPAEQYF
TRBV10-2,TRBD2,TRBJ2-7,few,TGCGCCAGCAGTGAGTCACAAGCGGGGACCACCTACGAGCAGTACTTC,CASSESQAGTTYEQYF
TRBV12-3/TRBV12-4,-,TRBJ2-1,few,TGTGCCAGCACCCCGTCCCCCTGGAACAATGAGCAGTTCTTC,CASTPSPWNNEQFF
TRBV9,-,TRBJ2-7,few,TGTGCCAGCAGCGGCCTCGGGGTCGAGCAGTACTTC,CASSGLGVEQYF
TRBV6-1,-,TRBJ2-5,-,TGTGCCAGCAGTGAAGGCAAGGGGCCTCAGACCCAGTACTTC,CASSEGKGPQTQYF
TRBV29-1,-,TRBJ1-2,-,TGCAGCGACGGTCAGGGATTCTATGGCTACACCTTC,CSDGQGFYGYTF
TRBV9,-,TRBJ2-5,-,TGTGCCAGCAGCGTAGATCAAGAGACCCAGTACTTC,CASSVDQETQYF
TRBV12-3/TRBV12-4,-,TRBJ2-7,few,TGTGCCAGCAGTTCGATCTTCCACGAGCAGTACTTC,CASSSIFHEQYF
TRBV5-6,-,TRBJ1-1,many,TGTGCCAGCAGCTTGGGTGGCAGGGAAGCTTTCTTT,CASSLGGREAFF